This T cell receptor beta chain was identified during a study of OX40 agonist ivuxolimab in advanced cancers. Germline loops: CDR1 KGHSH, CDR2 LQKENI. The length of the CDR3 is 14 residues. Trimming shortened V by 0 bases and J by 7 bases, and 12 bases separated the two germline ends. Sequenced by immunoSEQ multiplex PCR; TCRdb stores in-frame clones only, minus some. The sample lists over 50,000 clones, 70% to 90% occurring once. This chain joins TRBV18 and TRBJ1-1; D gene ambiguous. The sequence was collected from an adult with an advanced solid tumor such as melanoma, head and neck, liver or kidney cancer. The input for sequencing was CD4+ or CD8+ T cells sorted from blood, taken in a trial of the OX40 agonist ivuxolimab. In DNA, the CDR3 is TGTGCCAGCTCACCACCGGACGGTTCTAGTGAAGCTTTCTTT. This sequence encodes CASSPPDGSSEAFF.